These T cell receptor beta chains were read from a single sample in a study of blood T cell repertoires in COVID-19. Assay used: immunoSEQ multiplex PCR; TCRdb lists only in-frame clones, some missing. The data hold some 90,000 clones, with roughly nine tenths observed a single time. Source material: peripheral blood. Source of these receptors: a woman older than 75 with active COVID-19. CDR3s include the opening cysteine and the closing phenylalanine or tryptophan. Each record gives: V gene, D gene, J gene, clone size, CDR3 DNA, CDR3 protein. The D gene is left open where the match is weak. Clone size is not always given. Where it is, it says once, few, many or a class for expanded clones.

TRBV7-3	NA	TRBJ2-6	once	TGTGCCAGCCGCTCTGGGGCCAACGTCCTGACTTTC	CASRSGANVLTF
TRBV5-8	NA	TRBJ1-4	once	TGTGCCAGCAGCTCGGACAAGAGAGACCTTAATGAAAAACTGTTTTTT	CASSSDKRDLNEKLFF
TRBV4-1	NA	TRBJ1-2	once	TGCGCCAGCAGCCGTCGACAGAACTATGGCTACACCTTC	CASSRRQNYGYTF
TRBV5-4	TRBD2	TRBJ2-1	NA	TGTGCCAGCAGCCTGATAGCGGGAGGGCCCGTTTCAAGCTCCTACAATGAGCAGTTCTTC	CASSLIAGGPVSSSYNEQFF
TRBV7-4	NA	TRBJ2-3	NA	TGTGCCAGCAGCTTACCTACGAGGGACTTCTCTTGGGGCACAGATACGCAGTATTTT	CASSLPTRDFSWGTDTQYF
TRBV10-1	NA	TRBJ1-5	NA	TGCGCCAGCAGGGGGAGGGGTCACCCGTTACAGCCCCAGCATTTT	CASRGRGHPLQPQHF
TRBV6-6	NA	TRBJ1-1	once	TGTGCCAGCAGTTACTCACAGGGTTTTTCTGAAGCTTTCTTT	CASSYSQGFSEAFF
TRBV11-2	TRBD2	TRBJ2-1	NA	TGTGCCAGCAGAGAGAGCGGGAGGGCCCTCTACAATGAGCAGTTCTTC	CASRESGRALYNEQFF
TRBV10-3	NA	TRBJ2-4	NA	TGTGCCATCAGCGCCAGGGTTGGTTCAAACATTCAGTACTTC	CAISARVGSNIQYF
TRBV27	TRBD2	TRBJ2-1	once	TGTGCCAGCAGTCCGAGGACTAGCGGGATAAGCAATGAGCAGTTCTTC	CASSPRTSGISNEQFF
TRBV18	TRBD1	TRBJ2-1	NA	TGTGCCAGCTCACCGGGCGGGACAGGGATATACAATGAGCAGTTCTTC	CASSPGGTGIYNEQFF
TRBV4-3	TRBD1	TRBJ2-6	NA	TGCGCCAGCAGCCAAGGAAGGACCGGGACAGGGACCTACTCTGGGGCCAACGTCCTGACTTTC	CASSQGRTGTGTYSGANVLTF
TRBV4-3	NA	TRBJ1-2	NA	TGCGCCAGCAGCCAAGAGGACAGCTATAACTATGGCTACACCTTC	CASSQEDSYNYGYTF
TRBV6-6	TRBD1	TRBJ2-2	NA	TGTGCCAGCAGTTCCGGGACAGAAAACACCGGGGAGCTGTTTTTT	CASSSGTENTGELFF
TRBV28	NA	TRBJ2-7	NA	TGTGCCAGCAGAAAGAGAAGGGGCGAGCAGTACTTC	CASRKRRGEQYF
TRBV3-1/TRBV3-2	NA	TRBJ1-5	NA	TGTGCCAGCAGCCAAGGCAGTAATCAGCCCCAGCATTTT	CASSQGSNQPQHF
TRBV5-1	NA	TRBJ2-5	NA	TGCGCCAGCAGCCTGATCCCGGGGCAAGAGACCCAGTACTTC	CASSLIPGQETQYF
TRBV5-1	TRBD2	TRBJ2-3	NA	TGCGCCAGCGGCTCAAAGACTAGCGGGAGGGCAGATACGCAGTATTTT	CASGSKTSGRADTQYF
TRBV7-3	NA	TRBJ2-7	NA	TGTGCCAGCAGCCGTTTCCCCGGGGAAGAGCAGTACTTC	CASSRFPGEEQYF
TRBV28	TRBD2	TRBJ2-7	NA	TGTGCCAGCAGCTCGACTAGCCACTACGAGCAGTACTTC	CASSSTSHYEQYF
TRBV5-4	TRBD1	TRBJ1-2	NA	TGTGCCAGCAGCTTTGGTCTCGGGACAGGGTTGGACTATGGCTACACCTTC	CASSFGLGTGLDYGYTF
TRBV7-9	NA	TRBJ2-1	once	TGTGCCAGCAGCTTAGAGGCTAGCGCCCCCATGTTCTTC	CASSLEASAPMFF
TRBV4-3	NA	TRBJ2-3	NA	TGCGCCAGCAGCCAAGCCTATCAGGGTAAAGATACGCAGTATTTT	CASSQAYQGKDTQYF
TRBV7-6	NA	TRBJ2-2	few	TGTGCCAGCAGCTTTGAAGCGGGCACCGGGGAGCTGTTTTTT	CASSFEAGTGELFF
TRBV4-1	NA	TRBJ1-2	NA	TGCGCCAGCAGCCAAGATCAGTTCGGCGGGTCTGGCTACACCTTC	CASSQDQFGGSGYTF
TRBV12-3/TRBV12-4	TRBD1	TRBJ1-1	few	TGTGCCAGCAGTCCTCGACAGGGGGAAGCTTTCTTT	CASSPRQGEAFF
TRBV5-1	TRBD2	TRBJ2-1	NA	TGCGCCAGCAGCTTGGCTCTAGCGGGACGGAGCTCCTACAATGAGCAGTTCTTC	CASSLALAGRSSYNEQFF
TRBV7-3	TRBD1	TRBJ2-1	NA	TGTGCCAGCAGCTTATCGGGACAGCACAATGAGCAGTTCTTC	CASSLSGQHNEQFF
TRBV11-3	TRBD2	TRBJ2-1	NA	TGTGCCAGCAGCTCCTATGGCGGGAGGGAACACAATGAGCAGTTCTTC	CASSSYGGREHNEQFF
TRBV5-6	NA	TRBJ1-2	NA	TGTGCCAGCAGCTTGGTGGGCAGGGCTAACTATGGCTACACCTTC	CASSLVGRANYGYTF
TRBV6-5	NA	TRBJ2-7	NA	TGTGCCAGCAATAGACAGGTCTACGAGCAGTACTTC	CASNRQVYEQYF
TRBV2	TRBD2	TRBJ2-1	few	TGTGCCAGCAGCCCCGGCGTGGGACTAGGCTACAATGAGCAGTTCTTC	CASSPGVGLGYNEQFF
TRBV28	TRBD2	TRBJ2-3	NA	TGTGCCAGCAGTTCCGCCCTTGGACTAGCGGCAAGCACAGATACGCAGTATTTT	CASSSALGLAASTDTQYF
TRBV27	NA	TRBJ1-4	NA	TGTGCCAGCAGTTTAGGGGGCGCAAATGAAAAACTGTTTTTT	CASSLGGANEKLFF
TRBV30	TRBD2	TRBJ2-1	NA	TGTGCCTGGAGCGGGACTAGCGGGACATACAATGAGCAGTTCTTC	CAWSGTSGTYNEQFF
TRBV6-6	NA	TRBJ1-6	NA	TGTGCCAGCATCGAGGCCAGGGGAAATTCACCCCTCCACTTT	CASIEARGNSPLHF
TRBV5-1	TRBD2	TRBJ2-5	NA	TGCGCCAGCAGCTTGGGCACTAGCGGGAGGGTGGAGACCCAGTACTTC	CASSLGTSGRVETQYF
TRBV28	TRBD2	TRBJ2-7	NA	TGTGCCAGCCAGACTAGCGGGAGGTCTTACGAGCAGTACTTC	CASQTSGRSYEQYF
TRBV18	TRBD2	TRBJ2-2	NA	TGTGCCAGCTCACCCGATAGCGGGATCAACACCGGGGAGCTGTTTTTT	CASSPDSGINTGELFF